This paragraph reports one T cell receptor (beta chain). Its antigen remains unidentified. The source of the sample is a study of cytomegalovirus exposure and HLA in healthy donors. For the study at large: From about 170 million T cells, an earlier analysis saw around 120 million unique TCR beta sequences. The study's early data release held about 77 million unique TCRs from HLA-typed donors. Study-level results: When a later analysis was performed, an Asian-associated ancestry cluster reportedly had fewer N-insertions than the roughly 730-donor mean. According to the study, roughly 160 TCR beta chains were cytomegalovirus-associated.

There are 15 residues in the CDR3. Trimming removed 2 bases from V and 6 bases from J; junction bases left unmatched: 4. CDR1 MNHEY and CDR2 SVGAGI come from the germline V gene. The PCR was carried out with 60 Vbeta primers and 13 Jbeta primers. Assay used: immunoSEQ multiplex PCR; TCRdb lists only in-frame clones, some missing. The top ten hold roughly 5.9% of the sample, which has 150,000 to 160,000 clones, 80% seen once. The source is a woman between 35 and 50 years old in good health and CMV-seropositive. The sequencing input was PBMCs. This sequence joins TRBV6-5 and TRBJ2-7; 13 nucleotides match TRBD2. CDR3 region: CASSYGTSGNGEQYF. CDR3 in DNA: TGTGCCAGCAGTTACGGGACTAGCGGGAACGGCGAGCAGTACTTC.